This record concerns one TCR beta chain sequence. Its specificity is unknown. TCRdb's copy holds only in-frame clones and misses some; the assay was immunoSEQ multiplex PCR. The table records about 84,000 clones, 80% to 90% of them present only once. The entry originates in a study of T cell responses to AZD1222 COVID-19 vaccine. Trimming stripped 5 bases from V and 0 bases from J, with 8 bases between. Per the germline V gene, CDR1 is SGDLS and CDR2 is YYNGEE. The CDR3 totals 13 residues. Notes on the study in general: White British people made up most donors, females outnumbered males, and clonal diversity was possibly underestimated. The repertoires were collected only after the peak T cell response.

The sequenced sample was peripheral blood, obtained 28 days after the second AZD1222 dose. This clonotype was obtained from an adult who received the AZD1222 COVID-19 vaccine. The chain recombines TRBV9 with TRBJ1-1; D uncertain. CDR3 region: CASSFSVNTEAFF. CDR3 nucleotides: TGTGCCAGCAGTTTTTCAGTGAACACTGAAGCTTTCTTT. Full variable domain (outside the CDR3, taken from reference TRBV9 and TRBJ1-1): DSGVTQTPKHLITATGQRVTLRCSPRSGDLSVYWYQQSLDQGLQFLIQYYNGEERAKGNILERFSAQQFPDLHSELNLSSLELGDSALYFCASSFSVNTEAFFGQGTRLTVV.